The rows below give T cell receptor beta chains drawn from one sample of a study of OX40 agonist ivuxolimab in advanced cancers. The table came from immunoSEQ multiplex PCR; TCRdb's copy has only in-frame clones and leaves some out. Of tens of thousands of clones listed, about 92% were seen once; the top ten hold roughly 0.53%. Specimen: CD4+ or CD8+ T cells sorted from blood, collected in a trial of the OX40 agonist ivuxolimab. The receptors were sampled from an adult with an advanced solid tumor such as melanoma, head and neck, liver or kidney cancer. CDR3s leave out the opening cysteine and the closing phenylalanine or tryptophan.

v_gene: TRBV15
j_gene: TRBJ2-3
CDR3aa: ATSDLRGRGTDTQY

v_gene: TRBV11-3
j_gene: TRBJ2-7
CDR3aa: ASSRAGVGYEQY

v_gene: TRBV5-4
j_gene: TRBJ2-7
CDR3aa: ASSLATSGYTPYEQY

v_gene: TRBV7-9
j_gene: TRBJ2-3
CDR3aa: ASSSSGLAGDTQY

v_gene: TRBV5-1
j_gene: TRBJ1-4
CDR3aa: ASGGQYNEKLF

v_gene: TRBV5-1
j_gene: TRBJ2-5
CDR3aa: ASVRGGVQETQY

v_gene: TRBV5-4
j_gene: TRBJ2-1
CDR3aa: FFGTDQYNEQF

v_gene: TRBV5-4
j_gene: TRBJ2-7
CDR3aa: ASSQDSARVQY

v_gene: TRBV7-6
j_gene: TRBJ2-5
CDR3aa: ASSPYSRGYETQY

v_gene: TRBV18
j_gene: TRBJ1-4
CDR3aa: ASSFGSQGNEKLF

v_gene: TRBV27
j_gene: TRBJ2-7
CDR3aa: ASRGDGP

v_gene: TRBV5-1
j_gene: TRBJ1-6
CDR3aa: ASRLERDSPLH

v_gene: TRBV7-3
j_gene: TRBJ2-5
CDR3aa: ASSQQGGRETQY

v_gene: TRBV30
j_gene: TRBJ2-2
CDR3aa: AWSVRAGVSTGELF

v_gene: TRBV4-2
j_gene: TRBJ1-2
CDR3aa: ASSQLTGGYGYT

v_gene: TRBV7-3
j_gene: TRBJ2-7
CDR3aa: ASSLTEGYEQY

v_gene: TRBV19
j_gene: TRBJ1-2
CDR3aa: ASSSPRDRSNYGYT

v_gene: TRBV30
j_gene: TRBJ2-2
CDR3aa: AWIGTGGWSGELF

v_gene: TRBV30
j_gene: TRBJ2-3
CDR3aa: AWRPRRDTQY

v_gene: TRBV7-8
j_gene: TRBJ2-3
CDR3aa: ASSLASHSSDTQY

v_gene: TRBV6-5
j_gene: TRBJ2-7
CDR3aa: ASSYGVEQY

v_gene: TRBV6-5
j_gene: TRBJ2-2
CDR3aa: ASRTTGGITGELF

v_gene: TRBV5-4
j_gene: TRBJ2-5
CDR3aa: ASSSGIAGSQETQY

v_gene: TRBV27
j_gene: TRBJ2-1
CDR3aa: ASSPLGVGYNEQF

v_gene: TRBV6-5
j_gene: TRBJ2-3
CDR3aa: ASSDVMDTQY

v_gene: TRBV7-2
j_gene: TRBJ2-2
CDR3aa: ASSLMPSGSYTGELF

v_gene: TRBV15
j_gene: TRBJ1-1
CDR3aa: ATSRDWGEGTEAF

v_gene: TRBV29-1
j_gene: TRBJ2-7
CDR3aa: SVEDGSYEQY

v_gene: TRBV15
j_gene: TRBJ2-7
CDR3aa: ATSRDFLSGTGADEQY

v_gene: TRBV2
j_gene: TRBJ1-2
CDR3aa: ASSEAGQQGLGGYT

v_gene: TRBV10-1
j_gene: TRBJ2-7
CDR3aa: ASSESASGGLYEQY

v_gene: TRBV18
j_gene: TRBJ2-3
CDR3aa: ASSPSDGVDTQY

v_gene: TRBV18
j_gene: TRBJ2-1
CDR3aa: ASSPSGSSYNEQF

v_gene: TRBV2
j_gene: TRBJ1-2
CDR3aa: ASDGGVGYGYT

v_gene: TRBV10-2
j_gene: TRBJ2-1
CDR3aa: ASSESGQTTYNEQF

v_gene: TRBV5-1
j_gene: TRBJ2-5
CDR3aa: ASSLDRGSLVKTQY

v_gene: TRBV5-3
j_gene: TRBJ2-3
CDR3aa: ARSFEERDTQY

v_gene: TRBV14
j_gene: TRBJ1-1
CDR3aa: ASSQGGLTEAF

v_gene: TRBV6-6
j_gene: TRBJ1-2
CDR3aa: ASRAGQGDYGYT

v_gene: TRBV6-5
j_gene: TRBJ2-2
CDR3aa: ASSYRTGPAGELF

v_gene: TRBV19
j_gene: TRBJ2-4
CDR3aa: ASSPLLELAKNIQY

v_gene: TRBV5-1
j_gene: .
CDR3aa: ASSFAGYEQY

v_gene: TRBV30
j_gene: TRBJ1-2
CDR3aa: AWSQDRDGYT

v_gene: TRBV7-8
j_gene: TRBJ1-2
CDR3aa: ASSLTPTGGGYT

v_gene: TRBV5-1
j_gene: TRBJ1-5
CDR3aa: ASSDVPGQGRHQPQH